The present T cell receptor (beta chain) was sequenced within a study of human T cells and chemical hapten exposure. The wider study: TCR yields differed between samples (mainly from small differences in pooled library volume).

In the library, unique molecular identifiers were attached to individual cDNA molecules. In the original analysis: Samples had a median of around 88,000 TCRs, ranging roughly 23,224 to 690,600. TCRdb ran MiXCR on the RACE reads and lists one entry per CDR3 protein. The V and J calls were determined by TCRdb, not by the authors. The sample holds roughly 380,000 distinct CDR3 sequences; 4.8% are singletons and the top ten take approximately 2.5%. The time point denotes: patch test 1, 2 weeks after DPC sensitization. Treatment indicated: therapeutic diphenylcyclopropenone sensitization with weekly scalp DPC. Unfractionated whole blood yielded total RNA. The V segment lost 1 base and the J segment 8 bases; nucleotides outside the gene matches: 8. Germline lookup yields CDR1 SGHRS and CDR2 YFSETQ. The CDR3 spans 14 residues. This clonotype has a count of ten or more.

This chain uses TRBV5-1 with TRBJ1-2, with 7 bases matching TRBD1. The input for sequencing was whole blood, taken in connection with sensitization to the hapten diphenylcyclopropenone (DPC). This receptor was identified in a woman in her 50s with alopecia areata. Some clones in this sample may be carry-over from other donors' samples. The CDR3 is CASSLSQGVNGYTF. In DNA form, the CDR3 reads TGCGCCAGCAGCTTGAGTCAGGGGGTAAACGGCTACACCTTC.